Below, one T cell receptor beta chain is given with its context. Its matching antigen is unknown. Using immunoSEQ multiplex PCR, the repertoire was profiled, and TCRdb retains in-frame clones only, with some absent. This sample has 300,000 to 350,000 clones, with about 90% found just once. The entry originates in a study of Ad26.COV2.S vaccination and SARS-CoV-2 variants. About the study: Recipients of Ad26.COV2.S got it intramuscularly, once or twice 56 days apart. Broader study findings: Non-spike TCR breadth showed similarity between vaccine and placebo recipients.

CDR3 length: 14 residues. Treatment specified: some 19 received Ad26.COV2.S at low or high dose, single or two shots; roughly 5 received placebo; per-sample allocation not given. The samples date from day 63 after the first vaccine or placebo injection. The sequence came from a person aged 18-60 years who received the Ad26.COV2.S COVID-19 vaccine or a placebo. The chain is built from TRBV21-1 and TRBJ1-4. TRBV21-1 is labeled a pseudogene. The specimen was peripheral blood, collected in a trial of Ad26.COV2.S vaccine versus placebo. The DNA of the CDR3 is TGTGCCAGCAGCAAGCCATCGTCTCGGGAAAAACTGTTTTTT. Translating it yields CASSKPSSREKLFF.